Below, 23 T cell receptor beta chains from the same sample are listed, as sequenced in a study of a mutant IDH1 vaccine in newly diagnosed glioma. Only in-frame clones appear in the TCRdb table, and some are missing; sequencing was by immunoSEQ multiplex PCR. The profile shows 45,000 or so clones, approximately 90% of them singletons. These receptors lack a known antigen. Time point denoted: week 35, safety follow-up. The study gave 300 ug of mutant IDH1 20-mer peptide per vaccine dose, with topical imiquimod. Sequenced material: PBMCs, taken from a glioma patient whose treatment included an IDH1 peptide vaccine. The receptors come from a woman aged 40 to 50 with glioma.

The chain employs TRBV27 and TRBJ1-2; perhaps TRBD1 as D (5 bases). Germline assignment: CDR1 MNHEY and CDR2 SMNVEV (reference sequence). This CDR3 contains 13 residues. V was shortened by 2 bases and J by 4 bases, with 8 bases between the two germline ends. As DNA, the CDR3 is TGTGCCAGCAGTTTAGCGGGGGGCTATGGCTACACCTTC. Its protein product is CASSLAGGYGYTF.

The gene calls are TRBV27 and TRBJ1-1; weak D call: TRBD1 (5 bases). V lost 5 bases, J lost 5 bases, and 15 bases lay in between. CDR3 length: 14 residues. Germline V CDR1 and CDR2: MNHEY, SMNVEV (reference sequence). The CDR3 is CASSAAGTMTEAFF. The CDR3, as DNA: TGTGCCAGCAGTGCGGCCGGGACTATGACTGAAGCTTTCTTT.

The V gene is TRBV10-1, the J gene TRBJ2-1, with 7 bases that match TRBD2. There are 15 residues in the CDR3. Unmatched junction bases numbered 3, after V lost 2 bases and J lost 2 bases. Germline V lookup: CDR1 WNHNN, CDR2 SYGVQD (reference sequence). For the CDR3, the DNA is TGCGCCAGCAGTGAGGAGGGGACTACCTACAATGAGCAGTTCTTC. It yields the protein CASSEEGTTYNEQFF.

The CDR3 DNA sequence: TGTGCCAGCAGTGAAGCCTCGGGTGGCTACACCTTC. This sequence encodes CASSEASGGYTF. The V call is TRBV2, the J call TRBJ1-2; D is unresolved. The CDR3 length is 12 residues. Germline-derived CDR1 and CDR2 are SNHLY and FYNNEI. With 0 bases removed from V and 7 bases from J, the gap between germline ends came to 6 bases.

The chain has TRBV6-5 and TRBJ1-1; 7 bases are a match to TRBD1. The junction had 5 bases not matched to a gene; V was cut back by 6 bases and J by 1 base. The CDR3 covers 14 residues. CDR1 and CDR2 (germline): MNHEY, SVGAGI. This CDR3 reads CASSSGTENTEAFF. In nucleotides, the CDR3 is TGTGCCAGCAGCTCCGGGACAGAGAACACTGAAGCTTTCTTT.

The V gene is TRBV4-2, the J gene TRBJ1-2; 8 bases are shared with TRBD1. Per the germline V gene, CDR1 is LGHNA and CDR2 is YNFKEQ. Trimming removed 3 bases from V and 3 bases from J; junction bases left unmatched: 6. The CDR3 contains 15 residues. CDR3 sequence reads: CASSHTTDRDYGYTF. In DNA form, the CDR3 reads TGTGCCAGCAGCCATACCACGGACAGGGACTATGGCTACACCTTC.

This rearrangement joins TRBV6-1 to TRBJ2-5; D remains unclear. V shed 6 bases and J shed 5 bases, with 13 bases lying between them. The CDR3 is made up of 13 amino acids. The V gene's germline CDR1 is MNHNS and CDR2 SASEGT. The CDR3 bases are TGTGCCAGCAGCCCTATCCTGACCGAGACCCAGTACTTC. Protein product: CASSPILTETQYF.

The DNA for the CDR3 is TGTGCCAGCAGCTTAGGTCTCCGGACCACCCACAATGAGCAGTTCTTC. It yields the protein CASSLGLRTTHNEQFF. The chain joins TRBV11-3 to TRBJ2-1, with D unresolved. Germline CDR1 and CDR2: SGHNT and YENEEA. The CDR3 is 16 amino acids. The germline V and J ends were trimmed by 1 base and 5 bases, with 15 bases remaining between them.

This chain uses TRBV27 with TRBJ2-7, with 10 bases aligning to TRBD1. Germline trimming cut 1 base from V and 5 bases from J; bases unmatched to any gene: 2. This CDR3 has 14 amino acids. Germline V gives CDR1 MNHEY, CDR2 SMNVEV (reference sequence). The DNA of the CDR3 is TGTGCCAGCAGTTTATACGGGACAGGGGACGAGCAGTACTTC. It encodes CASSLYGTGDEQYF.

In its sample, this clone is medium-sized. The chain uses TRBV25-1 and TRBJ1-6, with D possibly matching TRBD1 (6 bases). The CDR3 is 14 amino acids. V gave up 6 bases and J gave up 9 bases, with 15 bases separating them. Per the germline V gene, CDR1 is MGHDK and CDR2 is SYGVNS. The CDR3 here is CASSPTGFGSPLHF. The CDR3 bases are TGTGCCAGCAGCCCAACAGGGTTTGGTTCACCCCTCCACTTT.

This chain links TRBV7-2 with TRBJ2-7; D ambiguous. CDR3 length: 16 amino acids. Trimming removed 1 base from V and 3 bases from J, with 16 bases in between. Germline V gene data show CDR1 as SGHTA and CDR2 as FQGNSA. The CDR3 DNA reads TGTGCCAGCAGCTTAGGGCCCCCCAGTCAATACTACGAGCAGTACTTC. Protein: CASSLGPPSQYYEQYF.

The chain is built from TRBV19 and TRBJ1-6; D call uncertain. Trimming cost V 6 bases and J 3 bases, with 12 bases left between them. Germline values: CDR1 LNHDA, CDR2 SQIVND (reference sequence). This CDR3 has 15 amino acids. Written as DNA, the CDR3 is TGTGCCAGTAGGAAGACCCTGTACTATAATTCACCCCTCCACTTT. Encoded protein: CASRKTLYYNSPLHF.

This clone was counted a single time. V is TRBV4-1 and J is TRBJ2-2, with no clear D. This CDR3 has 14 amino acids. Deletions cut 1 base from V and 7 bases from J, with 10 bases between. Germline CDR1 reads MGHRA; CDR2 reads YSYEKL. CDR3 coding DNA: TGCGCCAGCAGCCAAGGTGGCCAGAGCGGGGAGCTGTTTTTT. It specifies CASSQGGQSGELFF.

The V gene is TRBV18, the J gene TRBJ2-7; the match to TRBD1 covers 8 bases. The CDR3 spans 14 residues. The trim removed 3 bases at V and 5 bases at J, leaving 6 bases unmatched. Germline V CDR1 and CDR2: KGHSH, LQKENI. DNA of the CDR3: TGTGCCAGCTCACCGACAGGGGCTACTGACGAGCAGTACTTC. This gives the protein CASSPTGATDEQYF.

The rearrangement joins TRBV18 to TRBJ1-1; D possibly corresponds to TRBD1 (5 bases). V was trimmed by 6 bases and J by 2 bases, leaving 13 bases between them. CDR3 length: 14 residues. Germline lookup yields CDR1 KGHSH and CDR2 LQKENI. Written as DNA, the CDR3 is TGTGCCAGCTCCCTTTCCAGGGACAACACTGAAGCTTTCTTT. This codes for CASSLSRDNTEAFF.

CDR3 residues: CASSGRKQSSYEQYF. The CDR3 DNA is TGTGCCAGTAGTGGAAGAAAGCAGAGCTCCTACGAGCAGTACTTC. V and J are TRBV19 and TRBJ2-7; no definite D call. The germline gives CDR1 LNHDA, CDR2 SQIVND (reference sequence). V was shortened by 5 bases and J by 0 bases, with 14 bases between the two germline ends. The CDR3 contains 15 residues.

J is TRBJ2-5 and V is TRBV29-1; D possibly corresponds to TRBD1 (7 bases). Trimming removed 5 bases at V and 5 bases at J, with 27 bases between. The CDR3 length is 17 residues. The germline CDR1 and CDR2 sequences are SQVTM and ANQGSEA. CDR3 sequence (DNA): TGCAGCGTTTGGCATGAGGGGGGAGACAGGGCGATGGAGACCCAGTACTTC. Amino acids: CSVWHEGGDRAMETQYF.

V gene TRBV2 combines with J gene TRBJ2-2; D is ambiguous. Germline V gene sequence: CDR1 SNHLY, CDR2 FYNNEI. The CDR3 is 16 residues long. Deletions cut 0 bases from V and 1 base from J, with 9 bases between. CDR3 coding DNA: TGTGCCAGCAGTGAAGCCATTGCGGTGAACACCGGGGAGCTGTTTTTT. This codes for CASSEAIAVNTGELFF.

J is TRBJ2-7 and V is TRBV14; 10 positions match TRBD1. V dropped 4 bases and J dropped 3; count of bases not matched to a gene: 6. The V gene's germline CDR1 is SGHDN and CDR2 FVKESK. The length of the CDR3 is 15 residues. Written as DNA, the CDR3 is TGTGCCAGCAGCCTTGGGTGGGACAGGGGCTACGAGCAGTACTTC. Translation: CASSLGWDRGYEQYF.

This clone appeared a single time. V and J are TRBV29-1 and TRBJ2-5; 7 bases are a match to TRBD1. V was clipped by 8 bases and J by 5 bases; unmatched bases: 11. Per germline, CDR1 SQVTM and CDR2 ANQGSEA. The CDR3 is 13 amino acids. The CDR3 protein is CSLQQGPWETQYF. Written as DNA, the CDR3 is TGCAGCCTACAACAGGGGCCTTGGGAGACCCAGTACTTC.

The V call is TRBV6-5, the J call TRBJ1-1, with D possibly TRBD1 on 5 matching bases. Looked up from germline, CDR1 is MNHEY and CDR2 is SVGAGI. The length of the CDR3 is 15 residues. V lost 6 bases and J 0 bases, leaving 14 bases between the germline ends. The CDR3 loop reads CASRRGVGMNTEAFF. CDR3 bases: TGTGCCAGCAGGAGAGGGGTGGGAATGAACACTGAAGCTTTCTTT.

V is TRBV18 and J is TRBJ2-3, with no clear D. The CDR3 is 14 amino acids. Trimming stripped 0 bases from V and 1 base from J, with 5 bases between. The germline V gene encodes CDR1 KGHSH and CDR2 LQKENI. The CDR3 DNA reads as TGTGCCAGCTCACCACCCGGCGGCACAGATACGCAGTATTTT. Protein: CASSPPGGTDTQYF.

The rearrangement links TRBV27 to TRBJ1-1, with TRBD1 matching 7 bases. Germline values: CDR1 MNHEY, CDR2 SMNVEV (reference sequence). Losses at the gene ends were 6 bases for V and 8 bases for J; bases not matched to a gene: 6. This CDR3 contains 12 residues. DNA for the CDR3: TGTGCCAGCAGCTCAAGGGGACAGGAAGCTTTCTTT. Protein sequence: CASSSRGQEAFF.